The 21 T cell receptor beta chains below were found in one sample sequenced in a study of identical twins. TCRdb independently ran MiXCR on the 5' RACE reads; one entry per CDR3 protein. In the table there are about 280,000 distinct CDR3 sequences, 6.5% to 9.5% of which are singletons. This sample was shared with a second study, whose subject was yellow fever vaccine responses in identical twins.

Sequencing was carried out using memory (CD45RO+) T cells sorted from blood. The receptor source for this set is a woman aged 18-29 years in good health.

This clonotype has just a few counts. The chain recombines TRBV20-1 with TRBJ1-1, with a weak D call TRBD1 (6 bases). With 6 bases removed from V and 1 base from J, the gap between germline ends came to 15 bases. From germline, CDR1 is DFQATT and CDR2 SNEGSKA (reference sequence). The CDR3 has 14 amino acids. This chain's CDR3 is CSAPPTGSNTEAFF. The CDR3 nucleotides read TGCAGTGCCCCTCCCACAGGGTCGAACACTGAAGCTTTCTTT.

This clonotype was seen ten or more times. The chain is built from TRBV29-1 and TRBJ1-1, with 7 bases identical to TRBD1. This CDR3 comprises 13 residues. Trimming at V came to 7 bases and at J to 2 bases, leaving 7 bases not matched to a gene. Germline CDR1 reads SQVTM; CDR2 reads ANQGSEA. CDR3 amino acids: CSAWTGVNTEAFF. The CDR3, as DNA: TGCAGCGCCTGGACAGGAGTAAACACTGAAGCTTTCTTT.

The genes are TRBV7-6 and TRBJ1-4; D might be TRBD1 (6 bases). This CDR3 comprises 12 residues. The germline V gene encodes CDR1 SGHVS and CDR2 FNYEAQ. Trimming removed 10 bases at V and 7 bases at J, with 13 bases between. This CDR3 is CATGGGGEKLFF. The CDR3 DNA reads TGTGCCACGGGAGGGGGAGGTGAAAAACTGTTTTTT.

The chain joins TRBV6-1 to TRBJ1-2; the match to TRBD1 covers 7 bases. After removal of 2 bases from V and 7 bases from J, the junction contained 4 bases not matched to a gene. CDR3 length equals 13 residues. Per germline, CDR1 MNHNS and CDR2 SASEGT. CDR3 in amino acids: CASSELRTGGYTF. As DNA, the CDR3 is TGTGCCAGCAGTGAACTTAGGACAGGTGGCTACACCTTC.

V and J are TRBV6-9 and TRBJ2-7, with TRBD2 matching over 11 bases. Trimming removed 0 bases from V and 1 base from J; junction bases left unmatched: 14. Germline loops: CDR1 MNHGY, CDR2 SVAAGI. This CDR3 has 20 amino acids. The DNA for the CDR3 is TGTGCCAGCAGTTATTCCATGGGACTAGCGGTCCCTATACGGTCCTACGAGCAGTACGTC. This sequence encodes CASSYSMGLAVPIRSYEQYV.

This clonotype was observed at least ten times. This chain links TRBV5-1 with TRBJ2-7; TRBD1 agrees at 10 bases. Germline V lookup: CDR1 SGHRS, CDR2 YFSETQ. The V gene end was trimmed by 4 bases and the J gene end by 3 bases; junction bases not matched to a gene: 4. This CDR3 comprises 14 residues. The CDR3 region has the DNA TGCGCCAGCAGCCTAGACAGGGGGCTCTACGAGCAGTACTTC. Its protein is CASSLDRGLYEQYF.

This clonotype came up a few times. The rearrangement links TRBV20-1 to TRBJ2-1; tentatively, D is TRBD1 or TRBD2 (6 bases each). This CDR3 has 15 residues. Germline V gene sequence: CDR1 DFQATT, CDR2 SNEGSKA (reference sequence). Trimming removed 0 bases from V and 4 bases from J, with 13 bases in between. CDR3 sequence: CSAREPWGAYNEQFF. The CDR3 DNA sequence: TGCAGTGCTAGAGAGCCGTGGGGGGCGTACAATGAGCAGTTCTTC.

The chain is built from TRBV29-1 and TRBJ2-1, with 10 bases aligning to TRBD2. Trimming at V came to 4 bases and at J to 5 bases, leaving 5 bases not matched to a gene. CDR1 and CDR2 (germline): SQVTM, ANQGSEA. This CDR3 is 14 amino acids long. CDR3 DNA sequence: TGCAGCGTTGGTAGGACTAGCGGTAACAATGAGCAGTTCTTC. It specifies CSVGRTSGNNEQFF.

This clonotype came up many times. The gene calls are TRBV20-1 and TRBJ2-7; 9 bases map to TRBD2. Germline V gene sequence: CDR1 DFQATT, CDR2 SNEGSKA (reference sequence). CDR3 length: 15 residues. With 3 bases clipped from V and 6 bases from J, the junction kept 12 bases outside the gene matches. CDR3 bases: TGCAGTGCTAGTTCTGATAGCGGGAGTGTAGGCGAGCAGTACTTC. Translation: CSASSDSGSVGEQYF.

The rearrangement uses TRBV20-1 and TRBJ2-1, with 13 bases lining up with TRBD2. Germline V gives CDR1 DFQATT, CDR2 SNEGSKA (reference sequence). Trimming removed 7 bases from V and 6 bases from J; junction bases left unmatched: 3. This CDR3 is built from 13 residues. The CDR3 sequence is CSGLAGGVNEQFF. The CDR3 nucleotides read TGCAGTGGACTAGCGGGAGGAGTCAATGAGCAGTTCTTC.

The chain recombines TRBV5-4 with TRBJ1-5; maybe TRBD1 (6 bases). The CDR3 extends over 17 amino acids. Trimming cost V 5 bases and J 0 bases, with 18 bases left between them. Germline V gene data show CDR1 as SGHNT and CDR2 as YYREEE (reference sequence). CDR3 coding DNA: TGTGCCAGCAGGACAGGAACGAATAATTATAGCAATCAGCCCCAGCATTTT. This encodes CASRTGTNNYSNQPQHF.

This clonotype was seen only a few times. V is TRBV30 and J is TRBJ1-5; D is perhaps TRBD1 (5 bases). Trimming left V 5 bases short and J 3 bases short, with 20 bases between. The CDR3 extends over 16 amino acids. Germline V gene lookup returns CDR1 GTSNPN and CDR2 SVGIG (reference sequence). The CDR3 region is CAWERGVQTHNQPQHF. The CDR3 DNA sequence: TGTGCCTGGGAACGAGGGGTACAGACCCACAATCAGCCCCAGCATTTT.

This clonotype came up a few times. V usage is TRBV3-1 and J usage is TRBJ1-1, with D possibly matching TRBD1 (6 bases). The CDR3 totals 14 residues. The germline V gene has CDR1 LGHDT and CDR2 YNNKEL (reference sequence). Trimming shortened V by 0 bases and J by 4 bases, and 9 bases separated the two germline ends. Here the CDR3 DNA reads TGTGCCAGCAGCCAAGAAATAGGGGGCACTGAAGCTTTCTTT. Its protein is CASSQEIGGTEAFF.

This clonotype occurred many times. The chain uses TRBV7-9 and TRBJ2-7; D possibly corresponds to TRBD1 (6 bases). Per the germline V gene, CDR1 is SEHNR and CDR2 is FQNEAQ (reference sequence). The CDR3 length is 14 residues. Trimming stripped 3 bases from V and 6 bases from J, with 15 bases between. The CDR3 DNA sequence: TGTGCCAGCAGCTTTATTGCAGGGGAGCGCGAGCAGTACTTC. It yields the protein CASSFIAGEREQYF.

This sequence joins TRBV6-1 and TRBJ2-1, with 8 bases fitting TRBD2. CDR3 length equals 15 residues. V dropped 6 bases and J dropped 3; count of bases not matched to a gene: 7. Germline V gene lookup returns CDR1 MNHNS and CDR2 SASEGT. The CDR3 DNA is TGTGCCAGCAGACCCCTGGCGGGGGGCTACAATGAGCAGTTCTTC. It codes for CASRPLAGGYNEQFF.

A note on this clonotype: The junction shows a germline mismatch at one end, possibly a read error. This chain joins TRBV5-1 and TRBJ1-1; D call uncertain. CDR3 length equals 15 residues. CDR1 and CDR2 (germline): SGHRS, YFSETQ. CDR3 sequence (DNA): TGCGCCAGCAGCCCGTCCACTAATTCGAACGCTGAAGCTTTCTTT. This encodes CASSPSTNSNAEAFF.

This clonotype occurred many times. The V gene is TRBV7-9, the J gene TRBJ2-3; TRBD1 or TRBD2 may be the D gene (6 bases each). V dropped 2 bases and J dropped 6 bases, with 15 bases sitting between them. The CDR3 totals 15 residues. Germline CDR1 and CDR2: SEHNR and FQNEAQ (reference sequence). CDR3 loop: CASSLSPGAWDTQYF. In DNA form, the CDR3 reads TGTGCCAGCAGCTTATCACCGGGGGCTTGGGATACGCAGTATTTT.

The gene calls are TRBV7-7 and TRBJ1-4, with no clear D. The CDR3 loop spans 13 amino acids. Germline values: CDR1 SSHAT, CDR2 FNYEAQ (reference sequence). V was trimmed by 3 bases and J by 8 bases, leaving 10 bases between them. The chain's CDR3 is CASSLDPGEKLFF. The CDR3 coding sequence is TGTGCCAGCAGCTTGGACCCGGGGGAAAAACTGTTTTTT.

This clonotype occurred many times. This sequence joins TRBV29-1 and TRBJ1-5, with TRBD1 identical over 12 bases. This CDR3 is 13 amino acids long. Germline CDR1 and CDR2: SQVTM and ANQGSEA. The V gene end was trimmed by 6 bases and the J gene end by 5 bases; junction bases not matched to a gene: 2. The CDR3 nucleotides read TGCAGCGTAGGGACAGGGGGCTATCAGCCCCAGCATTTT. This translates into CSVGTGGYQPQHF.

This clonotype was counted only a few times. The V and J genes are TRBV28 and TRBJ2-5; D not resolved. V was shortened by 3 bases and J by 6 bases, with 8 bases between the two germline ends. Germline assignment: CDR1 MDHEN and CDR2 SYDVKM. The CDR3 totals 12 residues. The chain's CDR3 is CASSFTKQTQYF. In nucleotides, the CDR3 is TGTGCCAGCAGTTTCACTAAACAGACCCAGTACTTC. The whole variable domain, remainder taken from reference TRBV28 and TRBJ2-5, is DVKVTQSSRYLVKRTGEKVFLECVQDMDHENMFWYRQDPGLGLRLIYFSYDVKMKEKGDIPEGYSVSREKKERFSLILESASTNQTSMYLCASSFTKQTQYFGPGTRLLVL.

This clonotype was counted a few times. This chain links TRBV7-9 with TRBJ1-4; 10 nucleotides align to TRBD1. The CDR3 is made up of 15 amino acids. Per germline, CDR1 SEHNR and CDR2 FQNEAQ (reference sequence). J was trimmed by 7 bases and V by 5 bases; bases with no gene match: 7. The CDR3 nucleotides are TGTGCCAGCAGCAACCGACAGGGGGCGGCTGAAAAACTGTTTTTT. This codes for CASSNRQGAAEKLFF.